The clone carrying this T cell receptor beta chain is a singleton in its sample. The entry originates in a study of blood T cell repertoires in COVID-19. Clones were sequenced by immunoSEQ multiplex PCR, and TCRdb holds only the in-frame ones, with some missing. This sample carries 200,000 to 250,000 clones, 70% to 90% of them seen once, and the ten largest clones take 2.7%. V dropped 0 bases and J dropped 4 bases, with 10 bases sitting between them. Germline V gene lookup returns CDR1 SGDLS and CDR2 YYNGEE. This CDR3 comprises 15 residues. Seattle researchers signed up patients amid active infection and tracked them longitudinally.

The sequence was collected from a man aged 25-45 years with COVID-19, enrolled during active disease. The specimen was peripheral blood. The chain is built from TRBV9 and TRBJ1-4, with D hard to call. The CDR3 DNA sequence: TGTGCCAGCAGCGTAGCCTCCGGTTTTAATGAAAAACTGTTTTTT. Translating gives CASSVASGFNEKLFF.